This TCR beta chain originates from a study of cytotoxic CD8 clonotypes in ibrutinib-treated CLL (dated by TCRdb to the early 2020s). With respect to the entire study: The cohort was composed of some twelve relapsed/refractory and approximately 14 treatment-naive patients; IGHV unmutated status was identified in some 17 patients. All remission and progressive disease samples were collected while patients were still receiving ibrutinib. An average of 255,043 productive templates and some 99,000 productive rearrangements was obtained per sample. Cryopreserved peripheral blood mononuclear cells were obtained before treatment, at response, and at either sustained remission or disease progression. Responses were partial in some 24 patients and complete in 2; after median about 63 months follow-up, about 14 stayed in remission and approximately twelve progressed. Of the approximately 86 participants in the trial, 26 had longitudinal samples available. Response samples were taken after a median of approximately 13 months on treatment, ranging from roughly 6 to 36 months. On the study overall, not on this receptor specifically: Public clonotypes were found to be uncommon and were observed to contract or remain stable during treatment; the increase in clonality was shown to reflect expansion of private clonotypes at ibrutinib response. Baseline clonality exceeded that of age-matched healthy donors and correlated strongly with circulating CD8+ T-cell counts. Sampling times were not matched between sustained-remission and progressing patients, and lymph node repertoires were not studied. An increase in clonality was observed at ibrutinib response, with clonality remaining stable during sustained remission and falling back toward baseline at progression.

Taken with the paper, the label for time point translates to: about 11 months on ibrutinib. For TCR beta library preparation, about 2.1 micrograms of genomic DNA were extracted from the cryopreserved PBMCs. Longitudinal blood samples from CLL patients on ibrutinib monotherapy underwent high-throughput TCR beta sequencing. The patients were enrolled in a single-center, open-label phase 2 trial of ibrutinib monotherapy. A MiSeq instrument was used for deep resolution sequencing, which targeted depths ranging from 1 in 1 million up to 1 in 200,000 T cells, with coverage averaging 10x for each clonotype. The immunoSEQ hsTCRB Kit was used to generate TCR beta libraries. The authors processed their data as follows. The data were analyzed with ImmunoSEQ Analyzer and ImmunoSEQ Data Assistant, and V, D and J gene assignments followed IMGT definitions. Clonality, with values ranging from 0 to 1, was calculated as one minus the normalized Shannon entropy of productive rearrangement frequencies. Only overrepresented clonotypes making up at least 0.05% of each patient's repertoire were included in the public clonotype analysis. Repertoires from more than ten age-matched healthy donors in immuneACCESS were used as clonality controls. TCRdb retrieved this table from immuneACCESS and kept in-frame rearrangements only. Not all clones are present; in checked studies, unresolved V genes account for under half, and no reason is known for the remainder. From that table come the V and J calls and clone size; the DNA was used to work out D and trimming. The sample includes 50,000 to 65,000 clones, with around three fifths observed a single time. The ten largest clones capture over 12% of the sample.

From its cysteine to its phenylalanine, the CDR3 spans 14 amino acids. The DNA shown is the 42-base CDR3, in frame from base 1. CDR1 and CDR2 were assigned from the germline V gene as LGHNA and YNFKEQ. The germline ends are 8 bases apart after V is trimmed by 0 bases and J by 6 bases. Points on this clone: Its antigen specificity is not known. It has no much larger one-base neighbor in the sample; base qualities were not kept.

Specimen: PBMCs, collected after 12 months of ibrutinib treatment. The receptor's source is a human donor with chronic lymphocytic leukemia. This sequence uses TRBV4-2 and TRBJ2-2, with an unclear D gene assignment. Here the CDR3 is given as CASSQDFMAGELFF. The DNA is TGTGCCAGCAGCCAAGATTTTATGGCCGGGGAGCTGTTTTTT.